The T cell receptor (beta chain) described here comes from a study of cytomegalovirus exposure and HLA in healthy donors. This PCR relied on a set of 60 Vbeta primers and 13 Jbeta primers. Produced via immunoSEQ multiplex PCR; TCRdb's table is partial and in-frame only. The table lists 150,000 to 200,000 clones, roughly 80% of them singletons. Study-wide findings and caveats: Whilst most TCR sequences proved rare, a subset of public TCRs occurred across many donors. The Asian-associated ancestry cluster reportedly had fewer N-insertions than the roughly 670-donor mean in a later analysis.

This clone came up once. What it recognizes is unknown. Per germline, CDR1 LNHDA and CDR2 SQIVND (reference sequence). The V end was cut by 5 bases, the J end by 8 bases, with 9 bases between. This CDR3 is 12 amino acids long. This chain joins TRBV19 and TRBJ2-2; D unclear. Sequencing used PBMCs. The source is a man aged 18 to 30 in good health and CMV-seronegative. The CDR3 protein is CASSLTTGELFF. CDR3 DNA sequence: TGTGCCAGTAGTCTGACGACAGGGGAGCTGTTTTTT.